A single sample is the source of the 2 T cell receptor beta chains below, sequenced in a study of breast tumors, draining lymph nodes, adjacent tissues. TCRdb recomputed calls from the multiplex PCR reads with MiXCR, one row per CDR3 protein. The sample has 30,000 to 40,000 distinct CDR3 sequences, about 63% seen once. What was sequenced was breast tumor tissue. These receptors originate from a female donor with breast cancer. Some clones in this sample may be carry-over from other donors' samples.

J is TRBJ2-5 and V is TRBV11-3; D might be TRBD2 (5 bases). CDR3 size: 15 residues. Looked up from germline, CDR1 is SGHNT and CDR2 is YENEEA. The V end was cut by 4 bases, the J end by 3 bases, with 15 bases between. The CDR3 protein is CASSSLGSGKETQYF. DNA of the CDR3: TGTGCCAGCAGCTCCCTAGGGAGCGGAAAAGAGACCCAGTACTTC.

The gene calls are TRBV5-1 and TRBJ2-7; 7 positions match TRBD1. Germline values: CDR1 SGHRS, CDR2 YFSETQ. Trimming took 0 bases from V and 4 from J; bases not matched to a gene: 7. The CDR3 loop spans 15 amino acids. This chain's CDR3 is CASSLDRGTSYEQYF. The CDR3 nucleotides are TGCGCCAGCAGCTTGGACAGGGGAACGAGTTACGAGCAGTACTTC.